This T cell receptor (beta chain) was retrieved from a study of cytomegalovirus exposure and HLA in healthy donors. It was with 60 Vbeta and 13 Jbeta primers that the PCR ran. Measured with immunoSEQ multiplex PCR; TCRdb has only the in-frame clones, and not every one. In the table there are fewer than 150,000 clones, about 80% of which are singletons. The germline V gene has CDR1 SGDLS and CDR2 YYNGEE. The ends were cut back, 2 bases at V and 5 bases at J, with 13 bases in the middle. CDR3 length: 15 amino acids. This sequence joins TRBV9 and TRBJ1-4; D is unresolved. The sequence derives from a middle-aged man in good health and CMV-seropositive. The specimen sequenced was PBMCs. The DNA for the CDR3 is TGTGCCAGCAGCGTTCGAGGAAGACCCAATGAAAAACTGTTTTTT. This codes for CASSVRGRPNEKLFF.